The clone carrying this TCR beta chain showed up just a few times. The data were obtained in a study of T cells in tumors after PD-1 blockade. Study at large: A subset received ongoing vismodegib 150 mg daily alongside anti-PD-1 therapy.

Profiling relied on immunoSEQ multiplex PCR, and the TCRdb table lists in-frame clones only, not all of them. The sample records approximately 60,000 clones, around two thirds being singletons. V gave up 8 bases and J gave up 7 bases; unmatched junction bases: 10. The CDR3 contains 14 residues. Per the germline V gene, CDR1 is MNHEY and CDR2 is SMNVEV (reference sequence). The sequences come from PBMCs, collected after anti-PD-1 treatment. The receptor was isolated from a human donor with basal cell carcinoma. The genes are TRBV27 and TRBJ2-2; 7 bases agree with TRBD2. The CDR3 is CASRRLGGGGELFF. CDR3 nucleotide sequence: TGTGCCAGCCGCCGTCTGGGGGGGGGCGGGGAGCTGTTTTTT.